The 26 T cell receptor beta chains below all came from one sample that was sequenced in a study of glioma-infiltrating T cells after dendritic cell vaccination. TCRdb's copy holds only in-frame clones and misses some; the assay was immunoSEQ multiplex PCR. The sample has some 99,000 clones; 80% are singletons. Documented time point: after dendritic cell vaccination, including at tumor progression/relapse. The material sequenced was blood, taken after dendritic cell vaccination. These receptors originate from a human donor with glioblastoma.

V gene TRBV19 combines with J gene TRBJ1-5; weak D call: TRBD1 (6 bases). This CDR3 has 18 amino acids. Germline V lookup: CDR1 LNHDA, CDR2 SQIVND (reference sequence). The ends were cut back, 7 bases at V and 0 bases at J, with 22 bases in the middle. The CDR3 DNA follows: TGTGCCAGTAAGACCGGAACAGGGATGCCCTTTAGCAATCAGCCCCAGCATTTT. It translates to CASKTGTGMPFSNQPQHF. Combining the CDR3 with reference TRBV19 and TRBJ1-5 gives the whole variable domain DGGITQSPKYLFRKEGQNVTLSCEQNLNHDAMYWYRQDPGQGLRLIYYSQIVNDFQKGDIAEGYSVSREKKESFPLTVTSAQKNPTAFYLCASKTGTGMPFSNQPQHFGDGTRLSIL.

The table lists this clone with a count of one. The chain carries TRBV28 and TRBJ2-7, with D maybe TRBD1 (5 bases). The germline gives CDR1 MDHEN, CDR2 SYDVKM. Between the trimmed V and J ends, which lost 6 bases and 2 bases, there was a span of 8 bases. The CDR3 spans 12 residues. The CDR3 nucleotides are TGTGCCAGCAGGCAGGGCCCCTACGAGCAGTACTTC. Encoded protein: CASRQGPYEQYF.

The chain joins TRBV7-9 to TRBJ2-7, with D possibly being TRBD2 (6 bases). V lost 5 bases and J lost 4, with 18 bases in between. CDR1 SEHNR and CDR2 FQNEAQ come from the germline V gene (reference sequence). The CDR3 consists of 15 residues. The CDR3 bases are TGTGCCAGCAGCCCCCGAGGAGCGGACTATTACGAGCAGTACTTC. It specifies CASSPRGADYYEQYF.

V and J are TRBV19 and TRBJ1-2; TRBD1 agrees at 7 bases. J gave up 8 bases and V 6 bases, and 6 bases lay outside the gene matches. There are 12 residues in the CDR3. Per germline, CDR1 LNHDA and CDR2 SQIVND (reference sequence). The CDR3 DNA reads as TGTGCCAGTAGCCAGACAGGGTTAGGCTACACCTTC. It codes for CASSQTGLGYTF.

This chain joins TRBV28 and TRBJ1-5; D call uncertain. In germline, CDR1 is MDHEN, CDR2 SYDVKM. Trimming left V 5 bases short and J 0 bases short, with 8 bases between. CDR3 length: 14 residues. For the CDR3, the DNA is TGTGCCAGCAGTAGATACAGTAGCAATCAGCCCCAGCATTTT. Translation: CASSRYSSNQPQHF.

This clone was seen only a few times. The V gene is TRBV5-6, the J gene TRBJ1-2; 9 bases align to TRBD1. The CDR3 length is 14 residues. V was pared by 2 bases and J by 5 bases, with 4 bases of the junction left unmatched. Germline CDR1 is SGHDT and CDR2 is YYEEEE. CDR3 in amino acids: CASSFWTGAYGYTF. DNA of the CDR3: TGTGCCAGCAGCTTCTGGACAGGGGCTTATGGCTACACCTTC.

This clone has only a few counts. This sequence joins TRBV4-1 and TRBJ1-1; D uncertain. This CDR3 has 14 residues. Germline loops: CDR1 MGHRA, CDR2 YSYEKL. Deletions cut 3 bases from V and 7 bases from J, with 15 bases between. The CDR3 loop reads CASSQVDTRYEAFF. CDR3 nucleotide sequence: TGCGCCAGCAGCCAGGTTGACACGAGATATGAAGCTTTCTTT.

The chain links TRBV10-3 to TRBJ2-7, with 12 nucleotides matching TRBD1. The CDR3 totals 14 residues. Germline CDR1 is ENHRY and CDR2 is SYGVKD. V was clipped by 7 bases and J by 4 bases; unmatched bases: 5. This CDR3 reads CAINPGQGAYEQYF. CDR3 DNA sequence: TGTGCCATCAATCCGGGACAGGGGGCTTACGAGCAGTACTTC.

The rearrangement joins TRBV7-9 to TRBJ1-2, with D possibly TRBD1 on 6 matching bases. V lost 0 bases, J lost 8 bases, and 13 bases lay in between. CDR3 length equals 14 residues. The germline CDR1 and CDR2 sequences are SEHNR and FQNEAQ (reference sequence). CDR3 bases: TGTGCCAGCAGCTTAGCCACTTCGAGGGGGGGCTACACCTTC. As protein: CASSLATSRGGYTF.

About this clone itself: At one end the junction does not follow the germline gene, possibly because of a read error. The V call is TRBV19, the J call TRBJ2-1; TRBD2 agrees at 10 bases. Germline CDR1 is LNHDA and CDR2 is SQIVND (reference sequence). The CDR3 contains 14 residues. The CDR3 spells CASSKASGSPDAIF. In nucleotides, the CDR3 is TGTGCCAGTAGTAAGGCTAGCGGGAGTCCCGACGCGATCTTC.

The chain recombines TRBV19 with TRBJ2-3; TRBD2 matches at 10 bases. The CDR3 length is 16 residues. CDR1 and CDR2 from the germline V gene are LNHDA and SQIVND (reference sequence). After removal of 8 bases from V and 6 bases from J, the junction contained 14 bases not matched to a gene. CDR3 sequence reads: CASRRSGGGPQDTQYF. The CDR3 bases are TGTGCCAGTCGGCGCAGCGGGGGGGGCCCTCAGGATACGCAGTATTTT.

The chain links TRBV9 to TRBJ2-7; 16 bases match TRBD2. V lost 3 bases, J lost 5 bases, and 11 bases stayed unmatched. Germline V CDR1 and CDR2: SGDLS, YYNGEE. This CDR3 spans 18 amino acids. The CDR3 reads CASSAGLAGGPGKNEQYF. Written as DNA, the CDR3 is TGTGCCAGCAGCGCGGGACTAGCGGGGGGGCCGGGTAAGAACGAGCAGTACTTC.

The V gene is TRBV4-1, the J gene TRBJ1-6; D remains ambiguous. Trimming left V 2 bases short and J 8 bases short, with 10 bases between. CDR3 length: 14 amino acids. Germline CDR1 and CDR2: MGHRA and YSYEKL. In DNA, the CDR3 is TGCGCCAGCAGCCAACCCTACAGTGATTCACCCCTCCACTTT. This encodes CASSQPYSDSPLHF.

This chain links TRBV5-1 with TRBJ2-2; a weak D match, TRBD1 (5 bases). This CDR3 spans 14 amino acids. V lost 6 bases and J 0 bases, leaving 9 bases between the germline ends. Germline V gene data show CDR1 as SGHRS and CDR2 as YFSETQ. CDR3 protein: CASNQGTNTGELFF. The CDR3 DNA is TGCGCCAGCAATCAGGGAACGAACACCGGGGAGCTGTTTTTT.

The V and J genes are TRBV6-1 and TRBJ1-2; 10 bases match TRBD1. CDR3 length: 15 amino acids. Germline V lookup: CDR1 MNHNS, CDR2 SASEGT. Trimming took 8 bases from V and 4 from J; bases not matched to a gene: 10. The CDR3 loop is CASHLRQGAFYGYTF. As DNA, the CDR3 is TGTGCCAGCCACCTCAGACAGGGGGCTTTCTATGGCTACACCTTC.

This chain uses TRBV5-1 with TRBJ2-7; TRBD1 matches at 9 bases. This CDR3 region has 15 residues. In germline, CDR1 is SGHRS, CDR2 YFSETQ. V was pared by 0 bases and J by 5 bases, with 6 bases of the junction left unmatched. In nucleotides, the CDR3 is TGCGCCAGCAGCTTGGTCCGGGACAGGGCCCACGAGCAGTACTTC. The encoded protein is CASSLVRDRAHEQYF. The full variable domain, rest sourced from reference TRBV5-1 and TRBJ2-7, is KAGVTQTPRYLIKTRGQQVTLSCSPISGHRSVSWYQQTPGQGLQFLFEYFSETQRNKGNFPGRFSGRQFSNSRSEMNVSTLELGDSALYLCASSLVRDRAHEQYFGPGTRLTVT.

The chain has TRBV15 and TRBJ2-1, with 10 bases identical to TRBD2. CDR1 and CDR2 from the germline V gene are LNHNV and YYDKDF (reference sequence). The ends lost 0 bases at V and 7 bases at J; junction bases unmatched: 9. There are 17 residues in the CDR3. CDR3 region: CATSREKLAGRANEQFF. The CDR3 DNA is TGTGCCACCAGCAGAGAGAAACTAGCGGGAAGGGCGAATGAGCAGTTCTTC.

The chain carries TRBV9 and TRBJ2-3; D ambiguous. CDR3 length: 15 amino acids. Germline-derived CDR1 and CDR2 are SGDLS and YYNGEE. Trimming shortened V by 0 bases and J by 4 bases, and 12 bases separated the two germline ends. The CDR3 here is CASSVVGPPADTQYF. The CDR3 region has the DNA TGTGCCAGCAGCGTAGTTGGGCCCCCCGCAGATACGCAGTATTTT.

The J gene is TRBJ2-7, the V gene TRBV29-1; 7 bases fit TRBD2. This CDR3 has 14 residues. The germline gives CDR1 SQVTM, CDR2 ANQGSEA. The V and J ends lost 7 bases and 1 base, in that order; junction bases with no gene match: 10. The CDR3 nucleotides are TGCAGCGCCTATAGCGGGCATAGTTCCTACGAGCAGTACTTC. Its translation: CSAYSGHSSYEQYF.

Comments on this clone: The junction shows a germline mismatch at one end, possibly a read error. V is TRBV7-9 and J is TRBJ1-1, with TRBD1 matching over 9 bases. This CDR3 region has 14 residues. Germline V CDR1 and CDR2: SEHNR, FQNEAQ (reference sequence). DNA of the CDR3: TGTGCCAGCAACTTACAGGGGGCGCACACTGAAGCTTTCTTT. This translates into CASNLQGAHTEAFF.

This chain connects TRBV7-9 to TRBJ2-6; D unclear. V lost 5 bases and J 4 bases, leaving 6 bases between the germline ends. This CDR3 comprises 13 residues. Germline V gene lookup returns CDR1 SEHNR and CDR2 FQNEAQ (reference sequence). CDR3 region: CASSQAGANVLTF. CDR3 bases: TGTGCCAGCAGCCAGGCCGGGGCCAACGTCCTGACTTTC.

V gene TRBV25-1 combines with J gene TRBJ1-1; 12 nucleotides match TRBD1. CDR1 and CDR2 (germline): MGHDK, SYGVNS. The CDR3 is made up of 17 amino acids. V dropped 3 bases and J dropped 3; count of bases not matched to a gene: 8. CDR3 bases: TGTGCCAGCAGTGAGGGACAGGGGGCCGGAGAGGACACTGAAGCTTTCTTT. Protein sequence: CASSEGQGAGEDTEAFF.

This clone has just a few counts. The rearrangement links TRBV25-1 to TRBJ2-2; TRBD2 matches 9 bases. V was pared by 8 bases and J by 4 bases, with 14 bases of the junction left unmatched. The CDR3 extends over 17 amino acids. The V gene's germline CDR1 is MGHDK and CDR2 SYGVNS. The CDR3: CASSPAAGGPGTGELFF. In DNA, the CDR3 is TGTGCCAGCTCCCCGGCGGCGGGAGGGCCGGGCACCGGGGAGCTGTTTTTT.

The rearrangement links TRBV6-5 to TRBJ1-2, with D possibly TRBD1 on 5 matching bases. V lost 5 bases to trimming and J lost 8 bases, with 15 bases between them. The CDR3 spans 13 residues. Germline V gives CDR1 MNHEY, CDR2 SVGAGI. CDR3: CASSERGAGGYTF. DNA of the CDR3: TGTGCCAGCAGTGAACGAGGGGCGGGGGGCTACACCTTC.

There are a few counts of this clone. The chain recombines TRBV6-1 with TRBJ2-1; no clear D. CDR3 length: 12 residues. Trimming stripped 7 bases from V and 9 bases from J, with 13 bases between. Germline CDR1 reads MNHNS; CDR2 reads SASEGT. CDR3 bases: TGTGCCAGCACTGGCAGTATTGTTGAGCAGTTCTTC. The encoded protein is CASTGSIVEQFF.

V gene TRBV15 combines with J gene TRBJ1-6; D unclear. The V and J ends lost 3 bases and 10 bases respectively, with 7 bases between them. The germline V gene has CDR1 LNHNV and CDR2 YYDKDF (reference sequence). CDR3 size: 12 residues. In DNA, the CDR3 is TGTGCCACCAGCAGTGGCTTGTCACCCCTCCACTTT. Its protein product is CATSSGLSPLHF.